This T cell receptor beta chain was identified during a study of beta chain features in type 1 diabetes. Study-wide background: Sorted cells examined across all samples numbered around 100 million.

cDNA synthesis used the whole RNA isolate, giving expressed TCRB sequences. The protocol was immunoSEQ multiplex PCR, while the TCRdb copy is restricted to in-frame clones and leaves out a portion. Of around 140,000 clones listed, less than 11% are singletons. This sequence was found in a man between 18 and 35 years old in good health. The sequenced material came from naive CD4+ T cells from blood.

The CDR3 region has the DNA TGTGCCTGGAGTAGCGACAGGGGGTCGAAACTGTTTTTT. Encoded protein: CAWSSDRGSKLFF. The chain recombines TRBV30 with TRBJ1-4; 9 bases match TRBD1. The CDR3 is 13 amino acids. Germline V gene lookup returns CDR1 GTSNPN and CDR2 SVGIG (reference sequence). J gave up 11 bases and V 2 bases, and 6 bases lay outside the gene matches.